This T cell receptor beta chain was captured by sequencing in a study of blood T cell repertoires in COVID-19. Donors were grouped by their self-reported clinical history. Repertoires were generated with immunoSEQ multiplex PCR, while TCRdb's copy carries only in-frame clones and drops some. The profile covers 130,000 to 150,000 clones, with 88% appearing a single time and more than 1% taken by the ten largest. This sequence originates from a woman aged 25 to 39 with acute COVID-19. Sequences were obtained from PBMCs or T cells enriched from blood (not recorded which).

The CDR3: CASSHTGGTDTQYF. The CDR3 DNA is TGTGCCAGCAGCCATACAGGGGGAACAGATACGCAGTATTTT. The chain couples TRBV7-3 to TRBJ2-3, with 8 bases matching TRBD1. The trim removed 5 bases at V and 3 bases at J, leaving 4 bases unmatched. The CDR3 has 14 residues. CDR1 SGHTA and CDR2 FQGTGA come from the germline V gene.